This T cell receptor (beta chain) was captured in a study of early T cells in non-severe SARS-CoV-2 infection. Across the whole study: With bulk RNA from unsorted whole blood as input, sequencing yielded unpaired chains. Overall study results and limits: Anti-spike CD8 specificities were favored by VDJdb matching, whose results missed private and CD4 specificities.

TCRdb used MiXCR to reprocess the 5' RACE reads, holding one entry per CDR3 protein. The table records about 72,000 distinct CDR3 sequences, 9.1% of them present only once. V dropped 5 bases and J dropped 5 bases, with 10 bases sitting between them. The CDR3 is made up of 14 amino acids. CDR1 MNHEY and CDR2 SMNVEV come from the germline V gene (reference sequence). Comments on this clonotype: The antigen remains unidentified.

V is TRBV27 and J is TRBJ1-6; maybe TRBD1 (6 bases). The TCR comes from an adult who was a healthcare worker with PCR-confirmed SARS-CoV-2 infection or an uninfected control (not recorded which). The sample consisted of whole blood. For the CDR3, the DNA is TGTGCCAGCAGTCCAACAGGGAATAATTCACCCCTCCACTTT. Protein: CASSPTGNNSPLHF.